This T cell receptor beta chain stems from a study of sequential checkpoint blockade in melanoma (dated by TCRdb to between 2018 and 2021). Background on the whole study: Patients were assigned by 1:1 randomization to either first-line nivolumab followed by ipilimumab (arm A) or ipilimumab followed by nivolumab (arm B). Maintenance nivolumab came after both trial sequences. On the study overall, not on this receptor specifically: The model for predicting response that combines TCR metrics with mutation burden needs to be validated in larger, independent patient cohorts.

Details on this clone: What this receptor recognizes is not known. Base qualities are missing; no much larger clone stands one base away.

The treatment or condition label here, explained by the study, means: randomized to nivolumab then ipilimumab (arm A) or the reverse (arm B). No trial patient had received prior DNA-damaging chemotherapy. Live CD3+CD8+ cells negative for CD19 and CD56 were sorted from thawed PBMCs on a FACS Aria II flow cytometer. The samples were obtained from melanoma patients enrolled in CheckMate 064, an open-label, randomized phase II trial testing sequential checkpoint blockade. Peripheral blood mononuclear cells were obtained through leukapheresis, purified using Ficoll-Paque, and frozen in human serum containing approximately 9.1% DMSO. Immediately after sorting, the purity of sorted blood CD3+CD8+ cells was verified to be >95%, after which DNA was extracted. Trimming leaves V shorter by 4 bases and J shorter by 3 bases, with the junction holding 3 bases beyond the gene matches. The germline V gene supplies CDR1 KGHSH and CDR2 LQKENI. The cysteine opens and the phenylalanine closes a CDR3 of 14 amino acids. Only the CDR3 part of the read is kept: 42 bases, read in frame from the first base.

TCRbeta CDR3 regions were immunosequenced from genomic DNA with the immunoSEQ Assay. Before high-throughput sequencing, the genomic DNA was amplified using bias-controlled multiplex PCR. As for the authors' bioinformatics: To quantify the absolute abundance of each unique TCRbeta CDR3 region, the sequences were collapsed and filtered. Clonality, defined as 1 minus Pielou's evenness, was calculated using only productive rearrangements. Clones with significantly greater frequencies in on-treatment versus baseline samples were identified using a previously published method. This immuneACCESS table, as held by TCRdb, lists in-frame sequences with V and J called but not all clones. Of the missing ones, under half trace to an unresolved V gene in checked studies; the others have no known cause. V and J calls and clone size are copied from that table; D and trimming were computed from the DNA. For this sample the table gives 14,000 or so clones, of which approximately 52% were detected only once. Of the sample, roughly 17% falls within the top ten clones.

The clonotype originates from a human donor with melanoma. Recombination joined TRBV18 with TRBJ2-3; 8 of the junction bases match TRBD1. Here the sequenced sample was CD8+ T cells sorted from blood (inferred from file names), taken from a patient given nivolumab and ipilimumab in sequence. The DNA sequence is TGTGCCAGCTCACTCTACAGGGGGACAGATACGCAGTATTTT. Its coded protein is CASSLYRGTDTQYF.